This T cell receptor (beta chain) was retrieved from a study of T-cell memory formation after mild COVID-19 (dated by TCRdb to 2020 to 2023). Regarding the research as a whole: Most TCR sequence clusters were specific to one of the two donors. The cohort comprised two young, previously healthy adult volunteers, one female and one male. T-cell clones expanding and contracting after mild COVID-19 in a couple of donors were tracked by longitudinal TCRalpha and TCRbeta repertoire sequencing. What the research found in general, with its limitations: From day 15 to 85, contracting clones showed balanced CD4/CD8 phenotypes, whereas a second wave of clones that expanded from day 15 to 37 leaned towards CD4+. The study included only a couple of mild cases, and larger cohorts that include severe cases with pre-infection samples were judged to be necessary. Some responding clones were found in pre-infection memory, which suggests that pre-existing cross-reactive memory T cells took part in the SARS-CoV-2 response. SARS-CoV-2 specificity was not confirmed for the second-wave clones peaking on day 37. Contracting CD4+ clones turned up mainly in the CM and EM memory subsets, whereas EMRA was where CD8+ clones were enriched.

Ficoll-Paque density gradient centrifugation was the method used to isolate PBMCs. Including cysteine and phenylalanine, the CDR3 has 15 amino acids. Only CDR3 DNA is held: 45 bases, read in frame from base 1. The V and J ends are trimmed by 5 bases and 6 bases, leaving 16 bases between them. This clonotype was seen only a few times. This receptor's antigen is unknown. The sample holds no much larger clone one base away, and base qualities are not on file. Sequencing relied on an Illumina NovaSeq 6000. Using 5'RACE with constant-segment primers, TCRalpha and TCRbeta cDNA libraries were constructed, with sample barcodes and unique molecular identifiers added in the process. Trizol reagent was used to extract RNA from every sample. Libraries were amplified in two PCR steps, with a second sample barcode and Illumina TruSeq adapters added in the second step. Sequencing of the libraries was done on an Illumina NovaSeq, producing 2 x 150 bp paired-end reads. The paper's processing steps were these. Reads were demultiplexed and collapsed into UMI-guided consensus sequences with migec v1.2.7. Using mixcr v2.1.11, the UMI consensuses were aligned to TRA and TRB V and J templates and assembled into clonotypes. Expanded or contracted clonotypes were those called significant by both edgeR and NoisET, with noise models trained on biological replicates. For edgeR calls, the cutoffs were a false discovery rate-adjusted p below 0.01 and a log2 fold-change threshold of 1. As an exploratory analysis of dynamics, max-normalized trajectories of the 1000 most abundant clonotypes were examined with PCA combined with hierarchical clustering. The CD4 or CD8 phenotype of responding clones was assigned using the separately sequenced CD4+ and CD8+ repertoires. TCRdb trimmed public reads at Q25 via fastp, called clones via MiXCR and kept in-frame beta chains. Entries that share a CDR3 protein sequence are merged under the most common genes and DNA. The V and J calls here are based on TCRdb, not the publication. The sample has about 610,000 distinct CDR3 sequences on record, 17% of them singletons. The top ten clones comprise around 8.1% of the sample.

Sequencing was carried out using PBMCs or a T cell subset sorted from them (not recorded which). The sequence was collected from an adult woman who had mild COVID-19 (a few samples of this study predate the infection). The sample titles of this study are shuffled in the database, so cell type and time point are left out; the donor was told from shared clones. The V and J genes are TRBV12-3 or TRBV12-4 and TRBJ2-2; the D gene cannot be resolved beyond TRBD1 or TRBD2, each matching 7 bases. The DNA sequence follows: TGTGCCAGCAGTCCTAACAGGGGAGGGGCCGGGGAGCTGTTTTTT. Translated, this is CASSPNRGGAGELFF.